What follows is one T cell receptor (beta chain) and its context. The sample comes from a study of T cells in women clearing cervical HPV infection. Whole-study context: Cases: HPV16-related CIN3 or worse on histology, a couple of invasive cancers. Blood came at first lesion visit for cases, post-clearance for controls.

This table comes from immunoSEQ multiplex PCR, and its TCRdb copy is limited to in-frame clones, with some not included. Across 20,000 to 25,000 clones, the top ten clones capture approximately 9.8% of the sample. This TCR was sampled from a woman between 18 and 69 years old with a cervical HPV16 infection that either progressed to CIN3+ or cleared (not recorded which). The sequencing sample was made of blood buffy coat.

The CDR3 sequence: CASKEVGGSRYNEQFF. Partial CDR3 DNA: TGTGCCAGTAAGGAGGTGGGCGGGAGCAGGTACAATGAG. This chain links TRBV19 with TRBJ2-1, with 7 bases identical to TRBD2. The DNA ends 3 residues before the CDR3 does, and the rest of the CDR3 is filled in from the germline J gene. CDR3 size: 16 residues. With V trimmed by 7 bases and J by 4 bases, 13 bases remained unmatched. Per germline, CDR1 LNHDA and CDR2 SQIVND (reference sequence).